A single sample is the source of the 3 T cell receptor beta chains below, sequenced in a study of CD8 T cells in Susac syndrome. Random hexamers were used to reverse transcribe an amount of about 0.45 to 1 ug RNA. One entry per CDR3 protein results from TCRdb running MiXCR on the immunoSEQ multiplex PCR reads. This table has some 160,000 distinct CDR3 sequences, 92% appearing once. Sequenced sample: CD4+ T cells from PBMCs. Source of these receptors: a human donor in good health.

The CDR3 DNA follows: TGCAGTGCTAGAGAGCGGTGGGGGGGGGACCGCAATGAGCAGTTCTTC. Translation gives CSARERWGGDRNEQFF. The V call is TRBV20-1, the J call TRBJ2-1, with 7 bases lining up with TRBD2. V dropped 0 bases and J dropped 6; count of bases not matched to a gene: 11. Germline V gene data show CDR1 as DFQATT and CDR2 as SNEGSKA (reference sequence). This CDR3 contains 16 residues.

The gene calls are TRBV2 and TRBJ2-1; a weak D match, TRBD2 (5 bases). The CDR3 sequence is 17 residues long. V lost 4 bases, J lost 8 bases, and 24 bases lay in between. CDR1 is SNHLY, CDR2 FYNNEI, per germline. The CDR3: CASSGIRASLIGDEQFF. CDR3 nucleotide sequence: TGTGCCAGCAGTGGTATTCGTGCTAGCTTGATAGGTGATGAGCAGTTCTTC.

V gene TRBV4-1 combines with J gene TRBJ2-7; D gene uncertain. The CDR3 contains 15 residues. CDR1 is MGHRA, CDR2 YSYEKL, per germline. V was pared by 0 bases and J by 2 bases, with 11 bases between. CDR3 sequence (DNA): TGCGCCAGCAGCCAAGATTTGGGCTTCACCTACGAGCAGTACTTC. Translation gives CASSQDLGFTYEQYF.